These T cell receptor beta chains were read from a single sample in a study of cytomegalovirus exposure and HLA in healthy donors. The repertoire was sequenced with immunoSEQ multiplex PCR; TCRdb's copy has only in-frame clones and lacks some. The sample yields about 160,000 clones, about 80% seen once. Sequencing was carried out using PBMCs. The origin of the receptors is a man younger than 40 in good health and CMV-seronegative. CDR3s include the opening cysteine and the closing phenylalanine or tryptophan. D genes are given only for firm matches. Size is stated for part of the rows, as once, few or many counts, or as a class when the clone is expanded.

clone size	V gene	D gene	J gene	CDR3 DNA	CDR3 protein
NA	TRBV18	NA	TRBJ2-7	TGTGCCAGCTCACCACGGCAGGGTAACGAGCAGTACTTC	CASSPRQGNEQYF
NA	TRBV18	TRBD1	TRBJ2-3	TGTGCCAGCTCACCACTTGGACAGGCCACAGATACGCAGTATTTT	CASSPLGQATDTQYF
NA	TRBV30	NA	TRBJ2-1	TGTGCCTGGAGCCAGGGACTTTGGGAGCAGTTCTTC	CAWSQGLWEQFF
NA	TRBV4-3	TRBD2	TRBJ2-7	TGCGCCAGCAGTCTCACCCAGACTAGCGGGAACTACGAGCAGTACTTC	CASSLTQTSGNYEQYF
NA	TRBV30	TRBD1	TRBJ1-2	TGTGCCTGGAGTGTCTTCCTGCGGACAGGGGGCAACTATGGCTACACCTTC	CAWSVFLRTGGNYGYTF
NA	TRBV5-4	NA	TRBJ2-7	TGTGCCAGCAGCTTGGAACAGGGCCCTTACGAGCAGTACTTC	CASSLEQGPYEQYF
NA	TRBV6-5	NA	TRBJ2-7	TGTGCCAGCAGTTACCCCCCTAGGAGGACCTACGAGCAGTACTTC	CASSYPPRRTYEQYF
NA	TRBV7-9	NA	TRBJ1-1	TGTTCCAGCAGCTTAGGGGCTAACACTGAAGCTTTCTTT	CSSSLGANTEAFF
once	TRBV5-1	TRBD1	TRBJ1-2	TGCGCCAGCAGCCCGGGGGACAGCTCTGGCTACACCTTC	CASSPGDSSGYTF
NA	TRBV30	TRBD1	TRBJ2-2	TGTGCCTGGAACGGACAGGGGGCCGCCGGGGAGCTGTTTTTT	CAWNGQGAAGELFF
NA	TRBV6-1	TRBD1	TRBJ2-2	TGTGCCAGCAGTGAAACACCAGGGGGATGGGGCGGGGAGCTGTTTTTT	CASSETPGGWGGELFF
NA	TRBV29-1	TRBD2	TRBJ2-2	TGCAGCGTTGACGGGGGGGGCTTCACCGGGGAGCTGTTTTTT	CSVDGGGFTGELFF
NA	TRBV30	NA	TRBJ1-2	TGTGCCTGGAGTTCAGGAAGCTATGGCTACACCTTC	CAWSSGSYGYTF
NA	TRBV12-5	TRBD1	TRBJ2-7	TGTGCTAGTGGTTCCGGACAGGGGGGCTCCTACGAGCAGTACTTC	CASGSGQGGSYEQYF
NA	TRBV5-1	TRBD1	TRBJ2-2	TGCGCCAGCAGCTTACCGGGACAGGAGGCCGGGGAGCTGTTTTTT	CASSLPGQEAGELFF
NA	TRBV5-1	NA	TRBJ1-1	TGCGCCAGCAGCCTCCAAACAGTGAACACTGAAGCTTTCTTT	CASSLQTVNTEAFF
NA	TRBV18	NA	TRBJ1-5	TGTGCCAGCTCACCACAAAGAGGTTTTAATCAGCCCCAGCATTTT	CASSPQRGFNQPQHF
NA	TRBV5-4	NA	TRBJ1-2	TGTGCCAGCAGCCTGAACGGGGTCCTGAGGTATGGCTACACCTTC	CASSLNGVLRYGYTF
few	TRBV4-1	NA	TRBJ1-5	TGCGCCAGCAGCCAAGATCGGTTGGGCACCAATCAGCCCCAGCATTTT	CASSQDRLGTNQPQHF
NA	TRBV4-1	TRBD1	TRBJ2-3	TGCGCCAGCAGCCAAGGAATGACAGGGGCTGGAGATGCGCAGTATTTT	CASSQGMTGAGDAQYF
NA	TRBV6-5	NA	TRBJ2-7	TGTGCCAGCAGTTACTCAAACAGGGTGGGCGAGCAGTACTTC	CASSYSNRVGEQYF
NA	TRBV19	NA	TRBJ2-5	TGTGCCAGTACCTCACTAGAAACTGGGGAGACCCAGTACTTC	CASTSLETGETQYF
NA	TRBV7-2	TRBD2	TRBJ2-1	TGTGCCAGCCGACATTCGACTAGCGGGCCTTACAATGAGCAGTTCTTC	CASRHSTSGPYNEQFF
NA	TRBV5-4	NA	TRBJ2-1	TGTGCCAGCAGCTTGCAGGGGATTCTAAAGGAACGGCAGTTCTTC	CASSLQGILKERQFF
NA	TRBV19	TRBD2	TRBJ2-7	TGTGCCAGTAGTCCCCGTGGGGGGGGGAGCTCCTACGAGCAGTACTTC	CASSPRGGGSSYEQYF
NA	TRBV29-1	NA	TRBJ2-7	TGCAGCGTTGAAGATCAGGGCTACGAGCAGTACTTC	CSVEDQGYEQYF
few	TRBV7-9	NA	TRBJ1-5	TGTGCCAGCAGCCCGGACGGGGGGGTGGGGCAGCCCCAGCATTTT	CASSPDGGVGQPQHF
NA	TRBV4-1	NA	TRBJ2-1	TGCGCCAGCAGCCAAGCGGGTTCAAATGAGCAGTTCTTC	CASSQAGSNEQFF
once	TRBV28	NA	TRBJ1-2	TGTGCCAGCAGTAAACACCCAAGCTATGGCTACACCTTC	CASSKHPSYGYTF
NA	TRBV28	NA	TRBJ1-3	TGTGCCAGCAGTTTAGGACACTCTGGAAACACCATATATTTT	CASSLGHSGNTIYF